This T cell receptor beta chain is drawn from a study of cytomegalovirus exposure and HLA in healthy donors. In the case of this clone: Its cognate antigen is unknown.

It was with 60 Vbeta and 13 Jbeta primers that the PCR ran. Assay: immunoSEQ multiplex PCR; the TCRdb copy retains only in-frame clones and omits some. The profile shows around 130,000 clones, approximately 80% of them singletons. Study-level findings and limits: Clonal expansion, a later analysis showed, was greater in HLA-associated TCR beta chains than in equally common others.

V trimming: 5 bases; J trimming: 3 bases; junction bases outside the gene matches: 6. The CDR3 totals 14 residues. In germline, CDR1 is SGHTA, CDR2 FQGNSA. The TCR sequence derives from a woman aged 18-35 years in good health and CMV-seropositive. Sequenced material: PBMCs. This chain links TRBV7-2 with TRBJ2-7; 8 nucleotides match TRBD1. CDR3 DNA sequence: TGTGCCAGCAGCCGGGGGACAGGCCTCTACGAGCAGTACTTC. Translating it yields CASSRGTGLYEQYF.